This entry lists 30 T cell receptor beta chains sequenced from one sample in a study of PD-1 blockade in classical Hodgkin lymphoma. The assay was immunoSEQ multiplex PCR, and TCRdb's table has in-frame clones only and misses some. This sample has around 15,000 clones, with roughly three quarters found just once. This sample's time point: cycle 4 day 1 (C4D1), after six to seven weeks of nivolumab. The patients all showed relapse after autologous stem cell transplantation, while their brentuximab vedotin exposure varied. Magnetic negative selection was used to purify CD4+ T cells from thawed PBMCs. This material consisted of CD4+ T cells from blood, taken before the fourth cycle of nivolumab. All receptors come from a human donor with classical Hodgkin lymphoma.

The rearrangement joins TRBV2 to TRBJ2-1; D is possibly TRBD2 (6 bases). Germline V gene data show CDR1 as SNHLY and CDR2 as FYNNEI. This CDR3 comprises 14 residues. Trimming removed 6 bases at V and 7 bases at J, with 16 bases between. The CDR3 protein is CASRFMEGQNEQFF. The CDR3 nucleotides read TGTGCCAGCAGATTTATGGAGGGCCAGAATGAGCAGTTCTTC.

This sequence joins TRBV5-1 and TRBJ2-3, with 8 bases matching TRBD1. Germline-derived CDR1 and CDR2 are SGHRS and YFSETQ. The CDR3 extends over 18 amino acids. With 3 bases clipped from V and 1 base from J, the junction kept 13 bases outside the gene matches. The CDR3 loop reads CASSWGQAGKQGTDTQYF. CDR3 coding DNA: TGCGCCAGCAGCTGGGGACAGGCAGGGAAACAAGGCACAGATACGCAGTATTTT.

V gene TRBV7-9 combines with J gene TRBJ1-1, with D perhaps TRBD1 (5 bases). Germline V gene data show CDR1 as SEHNR and CDR2 as FQNEAQ (reference sequence). CDR3 length: 13 residues. V dropped 5 bases and J dropped 0 bases, with 7 bases sitting between them. CDR3 sequence reads: CASSPGMNTEAFF. CDR3 DNA sequence: TGTGCCAGCAGCCCAGGGATGAACACTGAAGCTTTCTTT.

This chain uses TRBV7-9 with TRBJ2-1, with 8 bases matching TRBD1. The CDR3 contains 13 residues. CDR1 and CDR2 (germline): SEHNR, FQNEAQ (reference sequence). The V segment lost 7 bases and the J segment 8 bases; nucleotides outside the gene matches: 7. The CDR3 spells CASTIQGAHEQFF. CDR3 DNA: TGTGCCAGCACCATTCAGGGGGCGCATGAGCAGTTCTTC.

The genes are TRBV2 and TRBJ2-1; TRBD2 matches at 11 bases. Germline loops: CDR1 SNHLY, CDR2 FYNNEI. The CDR3 is 16 amino acids. V shed 6 bases and J 0 bases; nucleotides not matched to a gene: 4. CDR3: CASRATSGSSYNEQFF. CDR3 nucleotide sequence: TGTGCCAGCAGGGCCACTAGCGGGAGCTCCTACAATGAGCAGTTCTTC.

The genes are TRBV9 and TRBJ2-1, with D perhaps matching TRBD2 (5 bases). The germline CDR1 and CDR2 sequences are SGDLS and YYNGEE. The V end lost 1 base, the J end lost 0 bases, and 5 bases lay between the germline ends. The CDR3 sequence is 14 residues long. The CDR3 DNA reads as TGTGCCAGCAGCGTAACTAGCTCCTACAATGAGCAGTTCTTC. As protein: CASSVTSSYNEQFF.

The CDR3 nucleotides are TGTGCCTGGAGTGTATTGGGATCCCGCACTGAAGCTTTCTTT. This encodes CAWSVLGSRTEAFF. This sequence joins TRBV30 and TRBJ1-1; no reliable D call. Germline lookup yields CDR1 GTSNPN and CDR2 SVGIG (reference sequence). Trimming removed 0 bases at V and 4 bases at J, with 12 bases between. The CDR3 is 14 amino acids.

The chain combines TRBV4-1 with TRBJ1-4; D is uncertain. V was trimmed by 0 bases and J by 0 bases, leaving 5 bases between them. This CDR3 is built from 15 residues. Germline CDR1 MGHRA, CDR2 YSYEKL. The CDR3 region has the DNA TGCGCCAGCAGCCAAGAGCCAGCAACTAATGAAAAACTGTTTTTT. Its protein is CASSQEPATNEKLFF.

V usage is TRBV19 and J usage is TRBJ2-7; D gene ambiguous. CDR1 and CDR2 from the germline V gene are LNHDA and SQIVND (reference sequence). Trimming removed 10 bases at V and 9 bases at J, with 25 bases between. The CDR3 totals 14 residues. For the CDR3, the DNA is TGTGCCACCCGAGGTGGAGTGCCCCCCCAGGTGCAGTACTTC. Translating it yields CATRGGVPPQVQYF.

The genes are TRBV10-2 and TRBJ2-1; the D gene is possibly TRBD2 (5 bases). The CDR3 is 16 residues long. Per germline, CDR1 WSHSY and CDR2 SAAADI. Trimming stripped 3 bases from V and 8 bases from J, with 20 bases between. CDR3 in DNA: TGCGCCAGCAGTGATCCTGGACTTACCCGGCGCGATGAGCAGTTCTTC. The encoded protein is CASSDPGLTRRDEQFF.

This chain links TRBV15 with TRBJ2-5; D gene uncertain. The CDR3 length is 14 residues. Germline CDR1 reads LNHNV; CDR2 reads YYDKDF (reference sequence). V was cut by 1 base and J by 5 bases, with 11 bases left in between. In DNA form, the CDR3 reads TGTGCCACCAGCAGAGTTTATAGCTCGGAGACCCAGTACTTC. Translating gives CATSRVYSSETQYF.

This chain joins TRBV28 and TRBJ2-3; D unclear. In germline, CDR1 is MDHEN, CDR2 SYDVKM. The CDR3 contains 13 residues. Trimming took off 8 bases at V and 0 bases at J, with 9 bases between the two ends. The CDR3 bases are TGTGCCAGCCGTTGGTATAGCACAGATACGCAGTATTTT. Translation: CASRWYSTDTQYF. Complete variable domain (other parts from reference TRBV28 and TRBJ2-3): DVKVTQSSRYLVKRTGEKVFLECVQDMDHENMFWYRQDPGLGLRLIYFSYDVKMKEKGDIPEGYSVSREKKERFSLILESASTNQTSMYLCASRWYSTDTQYFGPGTRLTVL.

This clone was counted a few times. CDR3: CASSTRLNTEAFF. CDR3 DNA: TGTGCCAGTAGTACCCGATTGAACACTGAAGCTTTCTTT. The rearrangement uses TRBV19 and TRBJ1-1, with no clear D. The CDR3 is 13 amino acids. Trimming stripped 4 bases from V and 0 bases from J, with 6 bases between. Per the germline V gene, CDR1 is LNHDA and CDR2 is SQIVND (reference sequence).

This rearrangement joins TRBV5-6 to TRBJ1-2; no firm D call. Trimming shortened V by 5 bases and J by 6 bases, and 8 bases separated the two germline ends. This CDR3 has 11 residues. Germline assignment: CDR1 SGHDT and CDR2 YYEEEE. As DNA, the CDR3 is TGTGCCAGCAGGAACAACCATGGCTACACCTTC. Translation: CASRNNHGYTF.

V gene TRBV6-6 combines with J gene TRBJ1-1; perhaps TRBD1 as D (5 bases). In germline, CDR1 is MNHNY, CDR2 SVGAGI (reference sequence). Trimming took off 5 bases at V and 8 bases at J, with 12 bases between the two ends. The CDR3 is 12 residues long. CDR3 residues: CASSGPRQEAFF. The CDR3 DNA follows: TGTGCCAGCAGTGGGCCGCGACAGGAAGCTTTCTTT.

This clone was detected only a few times. The chain couples TRBV21-1 to TRBJ1-1; the table's TRBD1 call for D was not verified on the DNA. TRBV21-1 is described as a pseudogene. This CDR3 comprises 14 residues. The CDR3 nucleotides are TGTGCCAGCAGCAAAGACAGGGGGTTGCCTGAAGCTTTCTTT. Translation: CASSKDRGLPEAFF.

This sequence joins TRBV28 and TRBJ2-1, with TRBD2 matching 7 bases. With V trimmed by 6 bases and J by 4 bases, 12 bases remained unmatched. The V gene's germline CDR1 is MDHEN and CDR2 SYDVKM. This CDR3 spans 16 amino acids. The CDR3 bases are TGTGCCAGCAGAAGCCGGCTAGCGGAGAAATACAATGAGCAGTTCTTC. The encoded protein is CASRSRLAEKYNEQFF.

The chain joins TRBV9 to TRBJ2-7, with 8 bases fitting TRBD2. J gave up 5 bases and V 3 bases, and 7 bases lay outside the gene matches. The CDR3 is 14 residues long. Germline loops: CDR1 SGDLS, CDR2 YYNGEE. The DNA for the CDR3 is TGTGCCAGCAGCGGAGCGGGAGCTCGGAACGAGCAGTACTTC. It yields the protein CASSGAGARNEQYF.

Worth noting for this clone: Different DNA sequences within this sample yield the same CDR3. V gene TRBV5-1 combines with J gene TRBJ1-5; no reliable D call. The CDR3 is made up of 14 amino acids. Germline CDR1 is SGHRS and CDR2 is YFSETQ. Trimming took 5 bases from V and 2 from J, leaving 11 bases between them. The CDR3 sequence: CASSRDGGNQPQHF. The CDR3 nucleotides read TGCGCCAGCAGTAGGGATGGTGGCAATCAGCCCCAGCATTTT.

This clone was observed a handful of times. The genes are TRBV10-1 and TRBJ1-1, with D hard to call. Germline V CDR1 and CDR2: WNHNN, SYGVQD (reference sequence). V was cut by 4 bases and J by 1 base, with 7 bases left in between. This CDR3 is built from 13 residues. CDR3 nucleotides: TGCGCCAGCAGTGTGATGTGGAACACTGAAGCTTTCTTT. Its protein product is CASSVMWNTEAFF.

V usage is TRBV10-3 and J usage is TRBJ2-7; D may be TRBD2 (6 bases). V was clipped by 0 bases and J by 2 bases, with 11 bases between them. Germline assignment: CDR1 ENHRY and CDR2 SYGVKD. CDR3 length equals 15 residues. The DNA for the CDR3 is TGTGCCATCAGTGAGTCGGGGGGAGTAGCCTACGAGCAGTACTTC. Translation gives CAISESGGVAYEQYF.

This rearrangement joins TRBV5-6 to TRBJ1-2; 8 bases are shared with TRBD1. From germline, CDR1 is SGHDT and CDR2 YYEEEE. Trimming removed 4 bases from V and 5 bases from J; junction bases left unmatched: 16. The CDR3 has 17 residues. The CDR3 region has the DNA TGTGCCAGCAGCGGACTGGGGGGGGCACAGGGGGAGTATGGCTACACCTTC. It is translated as CASSGLGGAQGEYGYTF.

This rearrangement joins TRBV18 to TRBJ2-3, with D unclear. Trimming cost V 3 bases and J 3 bases, with 13 bases left between them. Germline V lookup: CDR1 KGHSH, CDR2 LQKENI. The CDR3 is 15 amino acids. CDR3 coding DNA: TGTGCCAGCTCACCGAGGTGGAGTTCTACAGATACGCAGTATTTT. Protein product: CASSPRWSSTDTQYF.

By sample fraction, this clone is medium-sized. This chain links TRBV7-6 with TRBJ2-7; no clear D gene. The CDR3 loop spans 14 amino acids. Deletions cut 2 bases from V and 4 bases from J, with 12 bases between. Looked up from germline, CDR1 is SGHVS and CDR2 is FNYEAQ. CDR3 coding DNA: TGTGCCAGCAGCTTATCGTTGGGTGAATACGAGCAGTACTTC. Amino acids: CASSLSLGEYEQYF.

The chain joins TRBV6-1 to TRBJ2-7; D unclear. This CDR3 has 13 amino acids. Germline-derived CDR1 and CDR2 are MNHNS and SASEGT. V lost 5 bases and J lost 3, with 11 bases in between. This chain's CDR3 is CASSLRPSYEQYF. DNA of the CDR3: TGTGCCAGCAGTTTAAGACCAAGCTACGAGCAGTACTTC.

This clone occurred a few times. The V and J genes are TRBV6-1 and TRBJ1-5; TRBD1 aligns across 10 bases. Germline lookup yields CDR1 MNHNS and CDR2 SASEGT. This CDR3 comprises 17 residues. Germline trimming cut 3 bases from V and 3 bases from J; bases unmatched to any gene: 8. As DNA, the CDR3 is TGTGCCAGCAGTGACCCAACCGGGACAGGGGACAATCAGCCCCAGCATTTT. Amino acid sequence: CASSDPTGTGDNQPQHF.

This chain uses TRBV29-1 with TRBJ2-7; D ambiguous. The CDR3 spans 12 residues. Trimming removed 7 bases at V and 5 bases at J, with 15 bases between. CDR1 is SQVTM, CDR2 ANQGSEA, per germline. The CDR3 sequence: CSARADHDEQYF. The DNA of the CDR3 is TGCAGCGCGAGAGCAGACCACGACGAGCAGTACTTC.

V and J are TRBV6-5 and TRBJ2-4; D is ambiguous. V was cut by 2 bases and J by 6 bases, with 2 bases left in between. Looked up from germline, CDR1 is MNHEY and CDR2 is SVGAGI. This CDR3 comprises 11 residues. The CDR3 sequence: CASSYRNIQYF. The CDR3 coding sequence is TGTGCCAGCAGTTACCGAAACATTCAGTACTTC.

About this clone itself: An end of the junction does not agree with germline; a read error may underlie this. Different DNA sequences within this sample yield the same CDR3. The genes are TRBV29-1 and TRBJ2-7; 7 positions agree with TRBD1. This CDR3 comprises 14 residues. Germline V gene data show CDR1 as SQVTM and CDR2 as ANQGSEA. The CDR3 loop is CSVAGTEIAYEQYF. The CDR3 DNA sequence: TGCAGCGTTGCAGGGACAGAGATCGCCTACGAGCAATACTTC.

This rearrangement joins TRBV2 to TRBJ2-1, with 13 bases lining up with TRBD2. Germline V gene lookup returns CDR1 SNHLY and CDR2 FYNNEI. V dropped 1 base and J dropped 6; count of bases not matched to a gene: 3. The CDR3 spans 16 residues. CDR3 DNA sequence: TGTGCCAGCAGTGAAGTGGGACTAGCGGGACTCAATGAGCAGTTCTTC. Its translation: CASSEVGLAGLNEQFF.